Listed below are T cell receptor beta chains from one sample, sequenced in a study of blood T cell repertoires in COVID-19. TCRdb keeps only in-frame clones here, not all; method: immunoSEQ multiplex PCR. The repertoire has 290,000 or so clones, around nine tenths of them found once; the top ten carry 1% to 1.5%. The sample taken for sequencing was peripheral blood. All receptors derive from a man between 70 and 80 years old with acute or convalescent COVID-19. Both conserved end residues are part of each CDR3. A D gene is named only where the DNA matches it firmly. A clone size is listed for some rows: how often the clone was seen (once, few, many), or a class if it is expanded.

clone_size	d_call	v_call	j_call	cdr3_nt	cdr3_aa
-	-	TRBV29-1	TRBJ2-3	TGCAGCGTTGAAGTCCTCTCAAGCCGGGCAGATACGCAGTATTTT	CSVEVLSSRADTQYF
-	-	TRBV3-1/TRBV3-2	TRBJ1-4	TGTGCCAGCAGAAACAGGGTCGGAACTAATGAAAAACTGTTTTTT	CASRNRVGTNEKLFF
-	-	TRBV24-1	TRBJ1-2	TGCGCCACCAGTCCGGCAACAGGTGGCTACACCTTC	CATSPATGGYTF
-	TRBD1	TRBV5-4	TRBJ1-1	TGTGCCAGCAGCCGAAACCGGGACAGGGACACTGAAGCTTTCTTT	CASSRNRDRDTEAFF
-	-	TRBV28	TRBJ1-5	TGTGCCAGCAGTTTACTGCAGGGTACCGGCGGTTGGCCCCAGCATTTT	CASSLLQGTGGWPQHF
-	-	TRBV6-2/TRBV6-3	TRBJ2-1	TGTGCCAGCAGTTACGGAGCGGAATACAATGAGCAGTTCTTC	CASSYGAEYNEQFF
-	-	TRBV28	TRBJ1-2	TGTGCCAGCAGCGAGCCACGGGATGGCTACACCTTC	CASSEPRDGYTF
-	-	TRBV19	TRBJ2-2	TGTGCCAGTAGTACACAGGGAACGAACACCGGGGAGCTGTTTTTT	CASSTQGTNTGELFF
-	-	TRBV4-1	TRBJ2-7	TGCGCCAGCAGCTCTCTCTCAGGGGAGTTCGCCTACGAGCAGTACTTC	CASSSLSGEFAYEQYF
few	TRBD1	TRBV18	TRBJ2-7	TGTGCCAGCTCACGGATAGGACAGGGCACTACCTACGAGCAGTACTTC	CASSRIGQGTTYEQYF
once	TRBD2	TRBV18	TRBJ2-3	TGTGCCAGCTCACCACGGGGAGCGGGACGCACAGATACGCAGTATTTT	CASSPRGAGRTDTQYF
-	-	TRBV5-3	TRBJ1-2	TGTGCCAGAAGCTTGGGGAGTGGCTACACCTTC	CARSLGSGYTF
once	TRBD2	TRBV25-1	TRBJ2-1	TGTGCCAGCAGTGAATATATCGGGGGGGCCGGCTATGAGCAGTTCTTC	CASSEYIGGAGYEQFF
-	-	TRBV5-1	TRBJ2-3	TGCGCCAGCAGCTTGACAATTTCGCCAGATACGCAGTATTTT	CASSLTISPDTQYF
once	-	TRBV6-2/TRBV6-3	TRBJ1-2	TGTGCCAGCAGTTACTCTGAGTATGGCTACACCTTC	CASSYSEYGYTF
-	TRBD2	TRBV20-1	TRBJ2-1	TGCAGTGCTAGTTCGGTGGGAGGGCCGATGGGGGATGAGCAGTTCTTC	CSASSVGGPMGDEQFF
-	TRBD1	TRBV19	TRBJ2-1	TGTGCCAGTCGACAGGGGCTTTACAATGAGCAGTTCTTC	CASRQGLYNEQFF
-	TRBD2	TRBV2	TRBJ2-1	TGTGCCAGCAGAACACTAGCGGGGGGACCCGAGGATGAGCAGTTCTTC	CASRTLAGGPEDEQFF
-	TRBD2	TRBV7-8	TRBJ2-7	TGTGCCAGCAGCTCGCGCCGGTATAGCGGGAGGTTCAACGAGCAGTACTTC	CASSSRRYSGRFNEQYF
-	-	TRBV28	TRBJ1-1	TGTGCCAGCAGATATCCCGGGAGAGACACTGAAGCTTTCTTT	CASRYPGRDTEAFF
-	-	TRBV28	TRBJ1-5	TGTGCCAGCAGTTTAGCAGGGGTGGAGCAGCCCCAGCATTTT	CASSLAGVEQPQHF